This TCR beta chain was captured by sequencing in a study of blood T cell repertoires in COVID-19 (dated by TCRdb to the early 2020s). About the investigation overall: The collaborator samples originated in the United States, Italy and Spain and spanned the acute and convalescent phases of COVID-19. The prospective study material was composed of cDNA or gDNA derived from T cells, B-cell-depleted T cells, or PBMCs. Deeply sampled blood TCRbeta repertoires from subjects exposed to, actively infected with, or recovered from COVID-19 were included in the dataset. The repertoires were made available in a free public database intended to serve as a resource for research on the immune response to SARS-CoV-2. Samples came from the ongoing ImmuneRACE study (first 160 participants) plus 1,254 subjects from 6 global collaborators. Sample metadata almost always included a de-identified subject ID, COVID-19 status, age in years and sex. HLA class I and class II types, where available, came from metadata supplied by the sample provider rather than from assay-based typing.

Whole blood was collected in K2EDTA tubes by collaborating institutions according to the institutions' own protocols. Collaborator samples were shipped for TCRbeta analysis as frozen whole blood, isolated PBMCs, or DNA extracted from either sample type. Paper-wide results and their limitations: The quantity of clinical and demographic metadata differed by source and by participant and was supplied without curation.

Trimming leaves V shorter by 2 bases and J shorter by 6 bases, with the junction holding 4 bases beyond the gene matches. Reading the germline V gene (reference sequence) gives CDR1 SGHKS and CDR2 YYEKEE. The CDR3 sequence holds 14 residues, the cysteine and phenylalanine included. Of the read, only the CDR3 DNA is kept; its 42 bases are in frame from base 1. As for this clone: It has no known antigen specificity. No base-level quality is on record; no much larger clone is a single base apart.

TCRbeta CDR3 regions were amplified from genomic DNA using the immunoSEQ Assay, a bias-controlled multiplex PCR. The source study handled its data this way. The number of nucleated cells in each sample was estimated by amplification of reference gene primers within the assay. Sequence reads were collapsed and filtered to measure the absolute abundance of every unique TCRbeta CDR3 rearrangement. For each sample, productive Simpson clonality was calculated as the square root of Simpson's diversity index over productive rearrangements. Held by TCRdb, this immuneACCESS table contains in-frame sequences only and omits some clones. Under half of the omission traces to an unresolved V gene where checked; the cause of the rest is unknown. The V and J calls and clone size are taken from that table; D and trimming were inferred from the DNA. A total of around 100,000 clones appear in this sample, around 88% of them only once. The ten largest clones take up less than 4% of the sample.

The TCR sequence derives from a human donor in a cohort sampled during active COVID-19. The chain couples TRBV5-5 to TRBJ2-2; 7 middle bases align to TRBD1. Specimen: peripheral blood. CDR3 reads: CASSLFQGAGELFF. Here is the DNA: TGTGCCAGCAGCTTATTTCAGGGGGCCGGGGAGCTGTTTTTT.